This T cell receptor (beta chain) was identified in a study of blood T cell repertoires in COVID-19. For the study at large: The United States, Italy and Spain supplied acute and convalescent COVID-19 samples. T cells, B-cell-depleted T cells, or PBMCs supplied cDNA or gDNA.

In the original workflow: The assay estimated nucleated cells by amplifying reference gene primers. Libraries were prepared by immunoSEQ multiplex PCR; TCRdb keeps only in-frame clonotypes and omits some of them. V and J calls plus clone size are reproduced from that table; the DNA served to infer D and trimming. The repertoire holds tens of thousands of clones, with about 80% as singletons. The CDR3 spans 17 residues. V was clipped by 2 bases and J by 4 bases; unmatched bases: 10. Germline CDR1 is MNHEY and CDR2 is SVGEGT. The sample was peripheral blood. The receptor comes from a human donor in a cohort sampled during active COVID-19. The rearrangement uses TRBV6-2 or TRBV6-3 and TRBJ2-5, with 10 bases matching TRBD2. The CDR3: CASSYAAGGPDLETQYF. For the CDR3, the DNA is TGTGCCAGCAGTTACGCAGCGGGAGGGCCTGATTTAGAGACCCAGTACTTC.